A single T cell receptor (beta chain) is shown here with its context. Its specificity is unknown. The entry originates in a study of cytomegalovirus exposure and HLA in healthy donors. Study background: Genetic ancestry analysis placed 75% to 85% of the 398 donors that were genotyped in the Caucasian-associated cluster.

Primers: 60 Vbeta forward and 13 Jbeta reverse. The method was immunoSEQ multiplex PCR; TCRdb's version includes in-frame clones alone and lacks a portion of them. The table shows 150,000 to 170,000 clones, with more than 75% occurring only once. Study-level findings and limits: In vitro confirmation showed three CMV-associated chains to be CMV antigen specific.

Material: PBMCs. The receptor was isolated from a woman aged 35 to 49 in good health and CMV-seropositive.

The CDR3 loop reads CASSGRTGTDTQYF. The CDR3 coding sequence is TGTGCCAGCAGCGGGAGGACGGGCACAGATACGCAGTATTTT. This rearrangement joins TRBV9 to TRBJ2-3; a weak D match, TRBD2 (5 bases). This CDR3 region has 14 residues. Trimming pared 3 bases from V and 1 base from J, leaving 9 bases between. The germline CDR1 and CDR2 sequences are SGDLS and YYNGEE.